The 18 T cell receptor beta chains below all came from one sample that was sequenced in a study of tumor-infiltrating lymphocytes in primary liver carcinoma. The roughly 17-32 mg bulk tissue piece was not sorted before simultaneous RNA and DNA extraction. Starting from approximately 470 ng of total RNA, TCR beta cDNA was produced with a primer in the constant region. ARM-PCR was slightly modified, and three nested multiplex PCR rounds with it gave rise to the TCR beta libraries. Primers for the first two PCR rounds were TRBV1-TRBV30 forward primers and a C-beta reverse primer (approximately 10 cycles per round). Via MiXCR, TCRdb re-called the multiplex PCR reads, giving one row per CDR3 protein. The sample lists about 120,000 distinct CDR3 sequences, approximately 71% occurring once. Input material: tumor-adjacent normal liver tissue. All receptors come from an older woman with primary liver carcinoma and hepatitis B virus infection.

As concerns this clonotype: This may be a read error: a much more frequent sequence differs by one nucleotide. The V gene is TRBV7-9, the J gene TRBJ1-1; D is unclear. The CDR3 loop spans 12 amino acids. V was pared by 3 bases and J by 4 bases, with 6 bases between. CDR1 and CDR2 (germline): SEHNR, FQNEAQ (reference sequence). CDR3 amino acids: CASSLTFTEAFF. For the CDR3, the DNA is TGTGCCAGCAGCTTGACGTTCACTGAAGCTTTCTTT.

The V and J genes are TRBV12-3 or TRBV12-4 and TRBJ2-1, with 9 bases identical to TRBD2. The V segment lost 8 bases and the J segment 0 bases; nucleotides outside the gene matches: 14. CDR3 length equals 18 residues. The CDR3 nucleotides are TGTGCCAGCGGTCTTGGACTAGCGCGGGCCAGCTCCTACAATGAGCAGTTCTTC. It codes for CASGLGLARASSYNEQFF.

The chain recombines TRBV29-1 with TRBJ1-1, with TRBD1 matching 8 bases. Germline V lookup: CDR1 SQVTM, CDR2 ANQGSEA. With V trimmed by 5 bases and J by 1 base, 9 bases remained unmatched. There are 15 residues in the CDR3. The CDR3, as DNA: TGCAGCGTTTGCCGAATCGGGACAGGGAACACTGAAGCTTTCTTT. Translating it yields CSVCRIGTGNTEAFF.

This clonotype is a singleton in its sample. With a much larger clone just one base away, this may be a read error. The chain has TRBV5-1 and TRBJ2-5; a possible D gene is TRBD2 (6 bases). This CDR3 is 14 amino acids long. Trimming cost V 4 bases and J 4 bases, with 14 bases left between them. Germline CDR1 SGHRS, CDR2 YFSETQ. For the CDR3, the DNA is TGCGCCAGCAGCCTAACTAGCATCCCAGAGACCCAGTACTTC. Translating it yields CASSLTSIPETQYF.

Concerning this clonotype: Germline is not matched at one junction end, which may reflect a read error. The chain combines TRBV6-6 with TRBJ2-1; tentatively, D is TRBD1 or TRBD2 (5 bases each). From germline, CDR1 is MNHNY and CDR2 SVGAGI (reference sequence). This CDR3 is built from 17 residues. CDR3: CASRIHGGTWGRDDQFF. For the CDR3, the DNA is TGTGCCAGCAGGATTCATGGGGGTACATGGGGTCGAGATGACCAGTTCTTC.

Of note for this clonotype: The junction does not match germline at one end; this may be a read error. The rearrangement links TRBV4-2 to TRBJ2-3; D remains unclear. The V gene's germline CDR1 is LGHNA and CDR2 YNFKEQ. The CDR3 spans 16 residues. CDR3 nucleotides: TGTGCCAGCAGCCAAGGAGTCATACTTAGCACAGATACGCAATATTTT. Its translation is CASSQGVILSTDTQYF.

With regard to this clonotype: A much larger clone sits a single nucleotide away, making a read error possible. The rearrangement joins TRBV6-5 to TRBJ2-1; D gene uncertain. The length of the CDR3 is 15 residues. Trimming took 6 bases from V and 0 from J, leaving 12 bases between them. The germline CDR1 and CDR2 sequences are MNHEY and SVGAGI. CDR3 DNA sequence: TGTGCCAGCAGCATCCAAGTGAGCTCCTACAATGAGCAGTTCTTC. This codes for CASSIQVSSYNEQFF.

This CDR3 is CASSPSTYYRRGETQYF. Here the CDR3 DNA reads TGTGCCAGCAGCCCTAGTACGTACTACAGACGAGGAGAGACCCAGTACTTC. The gene calls are TRBV7-9 and TRBJ2-5; the D is unclear. The V gene lost 5 bases and the J gene lost 4 bases, with 23 bases spanning the gap. The CDR3 consists of 17 residues. CDR1 is SEHNR, CDR2 FQNEAQ, per germline (reference sequence).

The J gene is TRBJ2-1, the V gene TRBV11-2; no clear D gene. Germline V lookup: CDR1 SGHAT, CDR2 FQNNGV. The CDR3 loop spans 16 amino acids. With 4 bases removed from V and 4 bases from J, the gap between germline ends came to 17 bases. CDR3 in amino acids: CASSSGRSTFYNEQFF. CDR3 DNA: TGTGCCAGCAGCTCCGGTAGGTCAACCTTTTACAATGAGCAGTTCTTC.

On this clonotype itself: A read error may be the cause here, since a much bigger clone is one base away. V and J are TRBV28 and TRBJ1-5, with D maybe TRBD1 (5 bases). Looked up from germline, CDR1 is MDHEN and CDR2 is SYDVKM. The CDR3 contains 15 residues. DNA for the CDR3: TGTGCCGGCAGTCCCCCGTTGGGGCCGGGTCAGCCCCAGCATTTT. Translation: CAGSPPLGPGQPQHF. The whole variable domain, filled in from reference TRBV28 and TRBJ1-5, reads DVKVTQSSRYLVKRTGEKVFLECVQDMDHENMFWYRQDPGLGLRLIYFSYDVKMKEKGDIPEGYSVSREKKERFSLILESASTNQTSMYLCAGSPPLGPGQPQHFGDGTRLSIL.

To note about this clonotype: One end of the junction fails to match germline, which may point to a read error. DNA for the CDR3: TGTGCCAGCAGCTTCAGAGGGACAGCTTCCTACGGGCAGTACTTT. Amino acids: CASSFRGTASYGQYF. The J gene is TRBJ2-7, the V gene TRBV5-6, with 7 bases aligning to TRBD1. The germline V gene encodes CDR1 SGHDT and CDR2 YYEEEE. The CDR3 length is 15 residues.

This clonotype is medium-sized within its sample. This sequence joins TRBV29-1 and TRBJ1-1; a weak D match, TRBD1 (5 bases). In germline, CDR1 is SQVTM, CDR2 ANQGSEA. The ends were cut back, 6 bases at V and 3 bases at J, with 17 bases in the middle. The CDR3 spans 14 residues. In nucleotides, the CDR3 is TGCAGCGTCCGACGGGGAGGGGAAGACACTGAAGCTTTCTTT. This gives the protein CSVRRGGEDTEAFF.

This clonotype appeared a few times. This chain joins TRBV10-3 and TRBJ2-5; D may match TRBD1 or TRBD2 (6 bases each). Germline-derived CDR1 and CDR2 are ENHRY and SYGVKD. CDR3 length: 16 amino acids. The CDR3 DNA is TGTGTTATCAGTACCAGACCTCAGGGGACTCAAGAGACCCAGTACTTC. It codes for CVISTRPQGTQETQYF.

The chain carries TRBV29-1 and TRBJ2-7; 9 nucleotides align to TRBD1. V trimming: 7 bases; J trimming: 6 bases; junction bases outside the gene matches: 10. CDR3 length equals 13 residues. Looked up from germline, CDR1 is SQVTM and CDR2 is ANQGSEA. CDR3 sequence reads: CSAWNRGRFEQYF. DNA for the CDR3: TGCAGCGCTTGGAACAGGGGGCGCTTCGAGCAGTACTTC.

This chain connects TRBV12-3 or TRBV12-4 to TRBJ2-7; D call uncertain. V lost 4 bases and J lost 2, with 15 bases in between. CDR3 length equals 15 residues. CDR3: CASSSPAYLAYEQYF. CDR3 DNA: TGTGCCAGCAGTTCCCCGGCGTATTTGGCCTACGAGCAGTACTTC.

Ten or more counts support this clonotype. The chain joins TRBV5-6 to TRBJ2-5, with a weak D call TRBD1 (6 bases). Germline CDR1 is SGHDT and CDR2 is YYEEEE. V lost 1 base and J 1 base, leaving 11 bases between the germline ends. The CDR3 consists of 15 residues. For the CDR3, the DNA is TGTGCCAGCAGCTTGCGACAGGCTTTCCAAGAGACCCAGTACTTC. It encodes CASSLRQAFQETQYF.

This clonotype was found many times. This chain connects TRBV10-3 to TRBJ2-7; D not certain. The germline gives CDR1 ENHRY, CDR2 SYGVKD. This CDR3 region has 12 residues. V was cut by 0 bases and J by 6 bases, with 6 bases left in between. CDR3 DNA: TGTGCCATCAGTGAGTCGGTCCGCGAGCAGTACTTC. As protein: CAISESVREQYF.

CDR3 sequence: CASSLSVSAHRSLAKNIQYF. The CDR3 DNA sequence: TGTGCCAGCAGCTTGAGTGTGTCGGCACACAGGTCATTAGCCAAAAACATTCAGTACTTC. The chain has TRBV11-2 and TRBJ2-4, with D possibly TRBD1 on 5 matching bases. Germline assignment: CDR1 SGHAT and CDR2 FQNNGV. V was shortened by 3 bases and J by 0 bases, with 24 bases between the two germline ends. The CDR3 extends over 20 amino acids. Using reference TRBV11-2 and TRBJ2-4 for the parts outside the CDR3, the full variable domain is EAGVAQSPRYKIIEKRQSVAFWCNPISGHATLYWYQQILGQGPKLLIQFQNNGVVDDSQLPKDRFSAERLKGVDSTLKIQPAKLEDSAVYLCASSLSVSAHRSLAKNIQYFGAGTRLSVL.